A selection of T cell receptor beta chains follows, all from one sample in a study of cytomegalovirus exposure and HLA in healthy donors. Some clones are missing from TCRdb's copy, which holds only in-frame ones; the method was immunoSEQ multiplex PCR. The sample yields roughly 81,000 clones, 70% to 80% seen once. The specimen was PBMCs. All receptors derive from a man between 25 and 39 years old in good health and CMV-seronegative. Each CDR3 is given with its conserved first and last residue. The D gene is left open where the match is weak. Only some rows state a clone size, as once, few, many or a class for expanded clones.

abundance	v_gene	d_gene	j_gene	CDR3aa	CDR3nt
.	TRBV10-3	TRBD1	TRBJ2-2	CASRPGQGTGELFF	TGTGCCTCGAGACCGGGACAGGGAACCGGGGAGCTGTTTTTT
.	TRBV6-1	.	TRBJ2-5	CASINEGVGETQYF	TGTGCCAGCATTAATGAGGGGGTTGGTGAGACCCAGTACTTC
.	TRBV4-2	TRBD2	TRBJ2-3	CASTQGLAGGTDTQYF	TGTGCCAGCACCCAGGGGTTAGCGGGGGGCACAGATACGCAGTATTTT
.	TRBV15	.	TRBJ1-1	CATSKRGNPEAFF	TGTGCCACCTCAAAAAGAGGGAATCCTGAAGCTTTCTTT
.	TRBV7-3	TRBD2	TRBJ2-1	CASSLYSGGYNEQFF	TGTGCCAGCAGCTTATATAGCGGGGGGTACAATGAGCAGTTCTTC
.	TRBV7-7	TRBD2	TRBJ2-2	CASSASGNTGELFF	TGTGCTAGCAGCGCTAGCGGGAACACCGGGGAGCTGTTTTTT
.	TRBV7-2	.	TRBJ1-4	CASSPNREGLKNEKLFF	TGTGCCAGCAGCCCAAACAGGGAAGGGCTTAAAAATGAAAAACTGTTTTTT
once	TRBV27	.	TRBJ2-7	CASSLSGLPSAEQYF	TGTGCCAGCAGTTTATCAGGACTACCTTCGGCCGAGCAGTACTTC
.	TRBV6-4	TRBD2	TRBJ2-3	CASSDAGGPDTQYF	TGTGCCAGCAGTGACGCGGGGGGGCCAGATACGCAGTATTTT
.	TRBV19	TRBD1	TRBJ1-5	CASKIGGTGLNQPQHF	TGTGCCAGTAAAATAGGCGGGACAGGGCTAAATCAGCCCCAGCATTTT
few	TRBV5-5	.	TRBJ1-4	CASSLVANEKLFF	TGTGCCAGCAGCTTGGTCGCTAATGAAAAACTGTTTTTT
.	TRBV4-1	.	TRBJ1-5	CASSQKGGNQPQHF	TGCGCCAGCAGCCAGAAGGGGGGCAATCAGCCCCAGCATTTT
.	TRBV5-1	TRBD1	TRBJ2-1	CSSSFNPTGAGEQFF	TGCTCCAGCAGCTTTAACCCGACAGGGGCAGGTGAGCAGTTCTTC
.	TRBV28	.	TRBJ2-3	CASSYPAGVSDTQYF	TGTGCCAGCAGCTATCCTGCAGGGGTTTCAGATACGCAGTATTTT
.	TRBV18	TRBD1	TRBJ2-7	CASSPLSGGYEQYF	TGTGCCAGCTCACCACTTTCAGGGGGCTACGAGCAGTACTTC
once	TRBV5-4	.	TRBJ2-1	CASSGAGNHEQFF	TGTGCCAGCAGCGGGGCAGGGAATCATGAGCAGTTCTTC
few	TRBV6-5	.	TRBJ1-2	CASSYSISGRQGYTF	TGTGCCAGCAGTTATTCGATTTCAGGGCGTCAGGGCTACACCTTC
few	TRBV18	TRBD2	TRBJ2-2	CASSLTSGSRTGELFF	TGTGCCAGCTCACTGACTAGCGGGAGTAGGACCGGGGAGCTGTTTTTT
.	TRBV6-1	.	TRBJ1-6	CATRTQSSYNSPLHF	TGTGCCACCCGTACACAGAGCTCCTATAATTCACCCCTCCACTTT
.	TRBV2	TRBD1	TRBJ1-2	CASTGTGYGYTF	TGTGCCAGCACCGGGACAGGATATGGCTACACCTTC
.	TRBV7-2	.	TRBJ2-7	CASSPSWSLEQYF	TGTGCCAGCAGCCCGTCGTGGAGTTTGGAGCAGTACTTC
.	TRBV27	TRBD1	TRBJ2-1	CASRRTGRHEQFF	TGTGCCAGCAGACGGACAGGGCGTCATGAGCAGTTCTTC
.	TRBV30	.	TRBJ1-3	CAWRSQGFTDTIYF	TGTGCCTGGAGGAGTCAGGGATTTACGGACACCATATATTTT
.	TRBV7-2	TRBD1	TRBJ2-5	CASSLVTGGETQYF	TGTGCCAGCAGCTTAGTGACAGGGGGAGAGACCCAGTACTTC
.	TRBV5-8	TRBD1	TRBJ1-5	CASSLGTGGSNQPQHF	TGTGCCAGCAGCTTGGGGACAGGGGGCAGCAATCAGCCCCAGCATTTT
.	TRBV4-2	TRBD2	TRBJ2-5	CASSYRTGSLGLAAQETQYF	TGTGCCAGCAGCTACCGTACTGGTAGCTTGGGACTAGCGGCCCAAGAGACCCAGTACTTC
.	TRBV4-1	TRBD2	TRBJ2-5	CASSQVLAREETQYF	TGCGCCAGCAGCCAAGTACTAGCGAGGGAAGAGACCCAGTACTTC
few	TRBV16	.	TRBJ1-1	CASSHVGALGTEAFF	TGTGCCAGCAGCCATGTAGGGGCATTGGGCACTGAAGCTTTCTTT
.	TRBV28	.	TRBJ1-5	CASRVSWHQPQHF	TGTGCCAGCAGAGTATCCTGGCATCAGCCCCAGCATTTT
.	TRBV5-1	TRBD1	TRBJ1-2	CASSLGQGIRDYGYTF	TGCGCCAGCAGCTTGGGACAGGGGATAAGGGACTATGGCTACACCTTC
.	TRBV4-1	.	TRBJ1-5	CASSRLRINQPQHF	TGCGCCAGCAGTCGTTTGAGGATCAATCAGCCCCAGCATTTT
.	TRBV29-1	TRBD2	TRBJ2-5	CSVEGLAGETQYF	TGCAGCGTTGAAGGACTAGCGGGAGAGACCCAGTACTTC
.	TRBV6-5	.	TRBJ1-1	CATKADIWAPEAFF	TGTGCCACCAAAGCCGACATTTGGGCCCCTGAAGCTTTCTTT
.	TRBV7-2	.	TRBJ1-4	CASSLRFLGDEKLFF	TGTGCCAGCAGCTTACGTTTCCTCGGAGATGAAAAACTGTTTTTT
few	TRBV27	TRBD2	TRBJ2-1	CASSLSGREGNEQFF	TGTGCCAGCAGTTTATCTGGACGGGAGGGCAACGAGCAGTTCTTC
.	TRBV29-1	.	TRBJ2-1	CSVERGLPLNEQFF	TGCAGCGTTGAGAGGGGACTGCCCTTGAATGAGCAGTTCTTC
few	TRBV7-2	TRBD1	TRBJ1-1	CASSRGQNTEAFF	TGTGCCAGCAGCAGGGGGCAGAACACTGAAGCTTTCTTT
.	TRBV4-3	.	TRBJ1-2	CASSQDWRGPYGYTF	TGCGCCAGCAGCCAAGACTGGAGGGGACCCTATGGCTACACCTTC
.	TRBV28	.	TRBJ1-4	CASSLGPQASNEKLFF	TGTGCCAGCAGTTTGGGGCCCCAGGCATCAAATGAAAAACTGTTTTTT
.	TRBV18	TRBD2	TRBJ2-2	CASSQTSGRPGELFF	TGTGCCAGCTCGCAAACTAGCGGGAGGCCCGGGGAGCTGTTTTTT
.	TRBV28	TRBD2	TRBJ2-1	CASRTSGSWVNNEQFF	TGTGCCAGCAGAACTAGCGGGAGCTGGGTTAACAATGAGCAGTTCTTC
.	TRBV27	.	TRBJ2-1	CASSLWAGSDNEQFF	TGTGCCAGCAGTTTATGGGCGGGGAGTGACAATGAGCAGTTCTTC